The 9 T cell receptor beta chains presented below share a single source sample, sequenced in a study of long-term antiretroviral therapy in people with HIV. The libraries were made with immunoSEQ v3.0 at survey level. Clones were read by immunoSEQ multiplex PCR, and TCRdb kept only the in-frame ones, dropping some. The sample holds under 35,000 clones, about 94% seen once. Sequenced here: unsorted PBMCs, sampled about 5.1 years after starting antiretroviral therapy. Receptors originate from a woman aged 50 to 60 with HIV.

This clone is judged medium-sized. The chain couples TRBV30 to TRBJ1-6; D is unresolved. CDR3 length equals 16 residues. The V end lost 4 bases, the J end lost 0 bases, and 13 bases lay between the germline ends. Germline V lookup: CDR1 GTSNPN, CDR2 SVGIG (reference sequence). The CDR3 spells CAWTFAGYSYNSPLHF. CDR3 coding DNA: TGTGCCTGGACATTCGCGGGTTACTCCTATAATTCACCCCTCCACTTT.

J is TRBJ1-6 and V is TRBV18, with TRBD1 matching 7 bases. Germline CDR1 is KGHSH and CDR2 is LQKENI. J was trimmed by 8 bases and V by 1 base; bases with no gene match: 2. The CDR3 covers 14 residues. The CDR3 DNA sequence: TGTGCCAGCTCACCACTAGACAGGGATTCACCCCTCCACTTT. It is translated as CASSPLDRDSPLHF.

The V call is TRBV18, the J call TRBJ1-2; D may be TRBD1 (6 bases). The CDR3 sequence is 17 residues long. Germline CDR1 KGHSH, CDR2 LQKENI. The V end was cut by 1 base, the J end by 4 bases, with 19 bases between. The CDR3 DNA reads TGTGCCAGCTCACCACGAATTGGGGACATCCAGATCTATGGCTACACCTTC. Translated: CASSPRIGDIQIYGYTF.

This chain joins TRBV7-3 and TRBJ2-1; 8 bases fit TRBD2. The trim removed 1 base at V and 4 bases at J, leaving 3 bases unmatched. The CDR3 has 15 amino acids. Looked up from germline, CDR1 is SGHTA and CDR2 is FQGTGA. The CDR3 bases are TGTGCCAGCAGCTTAAGCGGGGGGCTTTACAATGAGCAGTTCTTC. Its translation is CASSLSGGLYNEQFF.

The V and J genes are TRBV7-2 and TRBJ2-3; 12 bases align to TRBD1. The CDR3 totals 16 residues. After removal of 5 bases from V and 5 bases from J, the junction contained 8 bases not matched to a gene. Germline V lookup: CDR1 SGHTA, CDR2 FQGNSA. In DNA form, the CDR3 reads TGTGCCAGCAGCCTACTGGGGACAGGGGGCAAAGATACGCAGTATTTT. The encoded protein is CASSLLGTGGKDTQYF.

V and J are TRBV9 and TRBJ1-3; D is undetermined. The CDR3 spans 15 residues. The germline V gene encodes CDR1 SGDLS and CDR2 YYNGEE. V was pared by 3 bases and J by 1 base, with 11 bases between. The CDR3 here is CASSETFPSGNTIYF. Here the CDR3 DNA reads TGTGCCAGCAGCGAGACGTTTCCATCTGGAAACACCATATATTTT.

The gene calls are TRBV5-1 and TRBJ2-6, with D unclear. The ends were cut back, 3 bases at V and 1 base at J, with 5 bases in the middle. The CDR3 covers 14 residues. CDR1 SGHRS and CDR2 YFSETQ come from the germline V gene. CDR3 amino acids: CASSSASGANVLTF. CDR3 coding DNA: TGCGCCAGCAGCTCGGCGTCTGGGGCCAACGTCCTGACTTTC.

The chain employs TRBV4-2 and TRBJ1-2, with D perhaps matching TRBD1 (6 bases). Germline CDR1 and CDR2: LGHNA and YNFKEQ. V lost 4 bases and J lost 7, with 19 bases in between. The CDR3 loop spans 15 amino acids. CDR3 nucleotides: TGTGCCAGCAGCCCGCTATGGGGGGCTGAAAGTGGCTACACCTTC. Its translation: CASSPLWGAESGYTF.

This rearrangement joins TRBV19 to TRBJ2-7; either TRBD1 or TRBD2 may supply D (5 bases each). The CDR3 is made up of 16 amino acids. The germline V gene encodes CDR1 LNHDA and CDR2 SQIVND (reference sequence). V shed 6 bases and J shed 4 bases, with 22 bases lying between them. This chain's CDR3 is CASSRGTPSGKYEQYF. DNA of the CDR3: TGTGCCAGTAGCCGTGGGACCCCCTCTGGCAAATACGAGCAGTACTTC.